The next 6 T cell receptor beta chains were all read from a single sample in a study of cytomegalovirus exposure and HLA in healthy donors. The PCR made use of 60 Vbeta and 13 Jbeta primers. TCRdb's table, derived via immunoSEQ multiplex PCR, lists solely in-frame clones and lacks some. The sample lists around 130,000 clones, roughly three fifths occurring once. The specimen was PBMCs. These receptors originate from a woman aged 40-49 years in good health and CMV-seropositive.

This chain uses TRBV5-1 with TRBJ2-3; D may be TRBD2 (6 bases). Germline CDR1 is SGHRS and CDR2 is YFSETQ. The V end was cut by 3 bases, the J end by 5 bases, with 25 bases between. This CDR3 is 18 amino acids long. The CDR3 protein is CASSYGSGGIGAGDTQYF. The CDR3 nucleotides read TGCGCCAGCAGCTACGGAAGTGGGGGGATAGGGGCCGGAGATACGCAGTATTTT.

DNA of the CDR3: TGTGCCAGCTCACCGGGGGCAAAGCGCGTGGATGAGCAGTTCTTC. This translates into CASSPGAKRVDEQFF. The V call is TRBV18, the J call TRBJ2-1, with D perhaps TRBD1 (6 bases). Per the germline V gene, CDR1 is KGHSH and CDR2 is LQKENI. V was trimmed by 3 bases and J by 8 bases, leaving 17 bases between them. The CDR3 is 15 amino acids. Based on the CDR3 plus reference TRBV18 and TRBJ2-1, the full variable domain is NAGVMQNPRHLVRRRGQEARLRCSPMKGHSHVYWYRQLPEEGLKFMVYLQKENIIDESGMPKERFSAEFPKEGPSILRIQQVVRGDSAAYFCASSPGAKRVDEQFFGPGTRLTVL.

The CDR3 loop is CASSSTFTQGRTEAFF. The CDR3 region has the DNA TGTGCCAGTAGTTCAACCTTCACCCAGGGTAGGACTGAAGCTTTCTTT. The chain links TRBV19 to TRBJ1-1, with a tentative D call TRBD1 (5 bases). V shed 5 bases and J shed 5 bases, with 21 bases lying between them. The CDR3 is made up of 16 amino acids. The germline V gene has CDR1 LNHDA and CDR2 SQIVND (reference sequence).

Only one count was recorded for this clone. CDR3 protein: CASSPGQGHGYTF. The DNA of the CDR3 is TGTGCCAGCAGTCCGGGACAGGGCCATGGCTACACCTTC. The chain carries TRBV6-5 and TRBJ1-2, with 9 nucleotides matching TRBD1. With 5 bases clipped from V and 6 bases from J, the junction kept 4 bases outside the gene matches. This CDR3 is 13 amino acids long. CDR1 and CDR2 (germline): MNHEY, SVGAGI.

V gene TRBV14 combines with J gene TRBJ1-5; D gene uncertain. V lost 0 bases, J lost 5 bases, and 5 bases lay in between. The V gene's germline CDR1 is SGHDN and CDR2 FVKESK. The length of the CDR3 is 13 residues. The CDR3 nucleotides are TGTGCCAGCAGCCAAGATCGGGATCAGCCCCAGCATTTT. Protein product: CASSQDRDQPQHF.

This clone was observed a handful of times. The V gene is TRBV12-5, the J gene TRBJ2-3, with a tentative D call TRBD1 (5 bases). Per the germline V gene, CDR1 is LGHNT and CDR2 is FRNRAP. The germline V and J ends were trimmed by 7 bases and 6 bases, with 11 bases remaining between them. This CDR3 region has 12 residues. As DNA, the CDR3 is TGTGCTAGTGCTCTTGGGGCCGATACGCAGTATTTT. Its protein product is CASALGADTQYF.